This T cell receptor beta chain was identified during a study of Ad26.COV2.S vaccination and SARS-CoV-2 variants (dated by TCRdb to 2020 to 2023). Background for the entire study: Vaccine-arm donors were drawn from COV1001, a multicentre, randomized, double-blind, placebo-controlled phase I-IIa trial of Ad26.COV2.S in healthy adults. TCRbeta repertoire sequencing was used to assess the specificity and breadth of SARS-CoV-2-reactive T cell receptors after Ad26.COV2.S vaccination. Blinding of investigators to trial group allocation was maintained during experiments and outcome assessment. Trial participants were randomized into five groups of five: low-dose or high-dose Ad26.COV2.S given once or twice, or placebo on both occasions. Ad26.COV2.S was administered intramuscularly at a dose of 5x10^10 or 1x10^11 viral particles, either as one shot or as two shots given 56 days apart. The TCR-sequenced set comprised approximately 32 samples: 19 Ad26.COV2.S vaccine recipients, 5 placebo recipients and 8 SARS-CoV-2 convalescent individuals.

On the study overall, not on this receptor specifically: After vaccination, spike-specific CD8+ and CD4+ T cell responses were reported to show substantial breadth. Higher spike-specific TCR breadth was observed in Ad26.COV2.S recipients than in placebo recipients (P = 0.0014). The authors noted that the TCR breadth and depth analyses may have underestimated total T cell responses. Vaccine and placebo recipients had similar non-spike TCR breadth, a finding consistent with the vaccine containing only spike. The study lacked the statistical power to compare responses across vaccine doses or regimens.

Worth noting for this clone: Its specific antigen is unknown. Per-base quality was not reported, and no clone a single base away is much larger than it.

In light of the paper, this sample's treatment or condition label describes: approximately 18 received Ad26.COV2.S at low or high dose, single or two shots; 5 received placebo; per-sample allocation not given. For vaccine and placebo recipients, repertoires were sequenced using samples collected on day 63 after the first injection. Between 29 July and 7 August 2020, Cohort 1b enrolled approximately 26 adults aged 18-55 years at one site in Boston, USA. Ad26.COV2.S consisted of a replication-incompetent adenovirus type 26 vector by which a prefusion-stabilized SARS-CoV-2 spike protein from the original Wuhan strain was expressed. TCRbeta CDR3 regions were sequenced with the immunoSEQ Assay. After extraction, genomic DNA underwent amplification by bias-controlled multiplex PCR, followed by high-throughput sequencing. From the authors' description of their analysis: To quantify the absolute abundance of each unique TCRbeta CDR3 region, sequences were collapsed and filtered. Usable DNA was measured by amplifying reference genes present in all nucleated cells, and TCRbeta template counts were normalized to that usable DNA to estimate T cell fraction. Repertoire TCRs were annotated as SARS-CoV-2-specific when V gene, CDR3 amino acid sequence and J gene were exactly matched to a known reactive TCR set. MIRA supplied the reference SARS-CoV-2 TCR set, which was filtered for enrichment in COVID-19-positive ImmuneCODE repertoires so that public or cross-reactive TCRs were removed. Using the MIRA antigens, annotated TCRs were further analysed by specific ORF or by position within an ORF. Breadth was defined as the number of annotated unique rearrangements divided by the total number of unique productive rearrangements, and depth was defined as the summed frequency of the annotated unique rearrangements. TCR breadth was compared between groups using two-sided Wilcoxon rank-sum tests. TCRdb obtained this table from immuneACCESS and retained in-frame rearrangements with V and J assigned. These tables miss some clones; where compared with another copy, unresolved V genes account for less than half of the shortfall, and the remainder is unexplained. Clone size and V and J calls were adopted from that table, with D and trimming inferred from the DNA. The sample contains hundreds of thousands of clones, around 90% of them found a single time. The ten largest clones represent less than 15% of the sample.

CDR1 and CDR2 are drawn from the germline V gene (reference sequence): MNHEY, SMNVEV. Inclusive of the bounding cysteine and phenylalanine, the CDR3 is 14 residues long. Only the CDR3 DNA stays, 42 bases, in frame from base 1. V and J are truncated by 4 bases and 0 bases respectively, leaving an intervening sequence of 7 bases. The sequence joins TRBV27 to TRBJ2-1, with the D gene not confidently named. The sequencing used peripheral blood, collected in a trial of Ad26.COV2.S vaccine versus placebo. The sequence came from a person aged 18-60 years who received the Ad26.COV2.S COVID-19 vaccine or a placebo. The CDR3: CASSWASSYNEQFF. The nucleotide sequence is TGTGCCAGCAGTTGGGCGAGCTCCTACAATGAGCAGTTCTTC.